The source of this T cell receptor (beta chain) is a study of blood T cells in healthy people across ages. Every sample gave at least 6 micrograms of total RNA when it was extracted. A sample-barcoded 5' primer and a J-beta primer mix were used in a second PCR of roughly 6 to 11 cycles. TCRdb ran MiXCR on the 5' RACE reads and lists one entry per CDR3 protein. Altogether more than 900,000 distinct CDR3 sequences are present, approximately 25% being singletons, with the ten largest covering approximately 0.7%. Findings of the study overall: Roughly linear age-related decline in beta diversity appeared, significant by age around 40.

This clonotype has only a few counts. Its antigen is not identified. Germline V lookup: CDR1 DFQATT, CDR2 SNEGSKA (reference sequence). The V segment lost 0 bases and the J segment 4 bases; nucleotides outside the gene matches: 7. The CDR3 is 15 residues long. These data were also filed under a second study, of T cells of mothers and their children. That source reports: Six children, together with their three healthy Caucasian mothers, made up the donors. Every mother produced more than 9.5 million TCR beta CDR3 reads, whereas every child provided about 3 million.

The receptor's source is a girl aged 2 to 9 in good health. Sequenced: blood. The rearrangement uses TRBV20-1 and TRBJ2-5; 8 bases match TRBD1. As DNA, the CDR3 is TGCAGTGCTAGAGATCAGCAGGGGGCTTTAGAGACCCAGTACTTC. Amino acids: CSARDQQGALETQYF.